This TCR beta chain was captured in a study of cytomegalovirus exposure and HLA in healthy donors. Study-level findings and limits: When a later analysis was performed, an Asian-associated ancestry cluster reportedly had fewer N-insertions than the roughly 670-donor mean.

Regarding this clone: The antigen remains unidentified.

The CDR3 runs to 16 residues. Germline assignment: CDR1 SGHDT and CDR2 YYEEEE. Germline trimming cut 0 bases from V and 3 bases from J; bases unmatched to any gene: 4. This PCR relied on a set of 60 Vbeta primers and 13 Jbeta primers. TCRdb keeps only in-frame clones here, not all; method: immunoSEQ multiplex PCR. The sample has more than 110,000 clones; 75% are singletons. The sample consisted of PBMCs. V gene TRBV5-6 combines with J gene TRBJ2-7, with 12 bases fitting TRBD1. The sequence was collected from a man aged 25 to 40 in good health and CMV-seronegative. The CDR3 loop reads CASSLVGQGAGYEQYF. The DNA of the CDR3 is TGTGCCAGCAGCTTGGTGGGACAGGGGGCCGGCTACGAGCAGTACTTC. The entire variable domain, with the rest obtained from reference TRBV5-6 and TRBJ2-7, is as follows: DAGVTQSPTHLIKTRGQQVTLRCSPKSGHDTVSWYQQALGQGPQFIFQYYEEEERQRGNFPDRFSGHQFPNYSSELNVNALLLGDSALYLCASSLVGQGAGYEQYFGPGTRLTVT.